This T cell receptor (beta chain) was sequenced during a study of T cells in Graves' hyperthyroidism and ophthalmopathy. Study as a whole: Peripheral blood was taken when the disease was first diagnosed, before any treatment began.

This clonotype was seen at least ten times. Its specificity is not known. The investigators amplified TCR beta CDR3 regions from RNA transcripts. Primed by the HTBI set, a first-round RT-PCR was run on the TCR CDR3. One entry per CDR3 protein, called by TCRdb with MiXCR from the multiplex PCR reads. There are nearly 750,000 distinct CDR3 sequences in the sample; roughly a third occur only once, and 30% to 40% lies in the top ten. The germline gives CDR1 KGHDR, CDR2 SFDVKD. Trimming at V came to 2 bases and at J to 5 bases, leaving 5 bases not matched to a gene. The CDR3 length is 14 residues. Study outcomes and limitations: Most thyroid clonotypes with frequency above 0.001 were detected in blood. Through a model of 13 V-J features, ophthalmopathy was separated from stable hyperthyroidism.

Newly diagnosed patients aged 18 to 65 had hyperthyroidism of under 2 months' duration. The gene calls are TRBV24-1 and TRBJ2-7; 7 bases align to TRBD1. This receptor was identified in a woman in her 40s with Graves' hyperthyroidism. The sequencing sample was made of blood. The CDR3 sequence: CATSDSGTVDEQYF. Written as DNA, the CDR3 is TGTGCCACCAGTGATTCCGGGACAGTAGACGAGCAGTACTTC.